The 20 T cell receptor beta chains in this list originate from one sample, sequenced in a study of graft-versus-host responses after intestinal transplantation (dated by TCRdb to the early 2020s). The library was generated by the immunoSEQ multiplex PCR assay. TCRdb obtained this table from immuneACCESS and retained in-frame rearrangements with V and J assigned. These tables miss some clones; where compared with another copy, unresolved V genes account for less than half of the shortfall, and the remainder is unexplained. Counted in this sample were some 25,000 clones; around two fifths of them appeared once. Of the sample, more than 0.55% is held by the ten largest clones. Taken with the paper, the label for time point translates to: cells obtained before transplantation from donor or recipient. This specimen consisted of alloreactive CD4+ T cells from a mixed lymphocyte reaction culture, obtained before intestinal transplant. This specimen's cell subset or site label, interpreted: CFSE-low proliferating T cells sorted from roughly 6-day pre-transplant mixed lymphocyte reaction (GvH or HvG direction). The receptors originated from a human patient who received an intestinal transplant.

The chain employs TRBV29-1 and TRBJ1-1; D call uncertain. The CDR3 sequence is 11 residues long. Trimming left V 6 bases short and J 6 bases short, with 11 bases between. The germline gives CDR1 SQVTM, CDR2 ANQGSEA. CDR3 nucleotide sequence: TGCAGCGTAGCCGGTTGGTCTGAAGCTTTCTTT. It yields the protein CSVAGWSEAFF. The complete variable domain, with remaining parts taken from reference TRBV29-1 and TRBJ1-1, reads SAVISQKPSRDICQRGTSLTIQCQVDSQVTMMFWYRQQPGQSLTLIATANQGSEATYESGFVIDKFPISRPNLTFSTLTVSNMSPEDSSIYLCSVAGWSEAFFGQGTRLTVV.

This clone was detected a few times. The CDR3 DNA follows: TGCAGCGTTGAAGAAAGGCAGGGGGGCTATGGCTACACCTTC. This translates into CSVEERQGGYGYTF. This sequence joins TRBV29-1 and TRBJ1-2, with 7 bases aligning to TRBD1. This CDR3 region has 14 residues. The ends lost 0 bases at V and 4 bases at J; junction bases unmatched: 5. The germline V gene has CDR1 SQVTM and CDR2 ANQGSEA.

The chain links TRBV14 to TRBJ2-7; 9 bases line up with TRBD1. The length of the CDR3 is 17 residues. V gave up 2 bases and J gave up 0 bases; unmatched junction bases: 8. Per germline, CDR1 SGHDN and CDR2 FVKESK. For the CDR3, the DNA is TGTGCCAGCAGCCAACTTTCCTCGGGACAGGGCTCCTACGAGCAGTACTTC. Translating it yields CASSQLSSGQGSYEQYF.

The chain combines TRBV25-1 with TRBJ1-4; D is uncertain. The CDR3 has 12 residues. Germline values: CDR1 MGHDK, CDR2 SYGVNS. V was pared by 5 bases and J by 7 bases, with 8 bases between. The CDR3 is CASSLYGEKLFF. In DNA form, the CDR3 reads TGTGCCAGCAGTTTATACGGTGAAAAACTGTTTTTT.

This clone was observed a few times. This chain connects TRBV7-9 to TRBJ2-7; D is unresolved. Germline V lookup: CDR1 SEHNR, CDR2 FQNEAQ (reference sequence). The germline V and J ends were trimmed by 1 base and 1 base, with 8 bases remaining between them. The CDR3 spans 14 residues. CDR3 DNA: TGTGCCAGCAGCTTAGAGATAGTATCCTACGAGCAGTACTTC. Residues: CASSLEIVSYEQYF. Together with reference TRBV7-9 and TRBJ2-7, the CDR3 gives the full variable domain: DTGVSQNPRHKITKRGQNVTFRCDPISEHNRLYWYRQTLGQGPEFLTYFQNEAQLEKSRLLSDRFSAERPKGSFSTLEIQRTEQGDSAMYLCASSLEIVSYEQYFGPGTRLTVT.

The chain has TRBV27 and TRBJ2-7; D possibly corresponds to TRBD1 (6 bases). Germline loops: CDR1 MNHEY, CDR2 SMNVEV (reference sequence). The V and J ends lost 3 bases and 6 bases respectively, with 21 bases between them. There are 16 residues in the CDR3. The DNA for the CDR3 is TGTGCCAGCAGTTTTTATCATCCCACAGGGTTAGGCGAGCAGTACTTC. It yields the protein CASSFYHPTGLGEQYF.

This chain links TRBV4-3 with TRBJ2-3; 9 bases are shared with TRBD2. The CDR3 runs 16 residues. Germline trimming cut 5 bases from V and 8 bases from J; bases unmatched to any gene: 14. CDR1 and CDR2 from the germline V gene are LGHNA and YSLEER. CDR3 DNA sequence: TGCGCCAGCAGCGAAAGGGTAGCGGGGGTGGCTAGTACGCAGTATTTT. This sequence encodes CASSERVAGVASTQYF.

The V and J genes are TRBV18 and TRBJ2-2; possible D gene TRBD1, 6 bases. The V end was cut by 2 bases, the J end by 6 bases, with 16 bases between. Germline V gene sequence: CDR1 KGHSH, CDR2 LQKENI. CDR3 length: 16 residues. In DNA, the CDR3 is TGTGCCAGCTCACCAAGGGACACGCGACGGCCCGGGGAGCTGTTTTTT. It specifies CASSPRDTRRPGELFF.

A few counts support this clone. The chain recombines TRBV30 with TRBJ2-1; D is perhaps TRBD1 (5 bases). Between the trimmed V and J ends, which lost 8 bases and 2 bases, there was a span of 7 bases. The germline V gene encodes CDR1 GTSNPN and CDR2 SVGIG (reference sequence). The CDR3 loop spans 11 amino acids. DNA for the CDR3: TGTGCCCAGACAGCCTACAATGAGCAGTTCTTC. Translating gives CAQTAYNEQFF.

J is TRBJ2-1 and V is TRBV6-6; TRBD1 is a possible D gene (5 bases). V was pared by 2 bases and J by 1 base, with 9 bases between. Germline V CDR1 and CDR2: MNHNY, SVGAGI (reference sequence). The CDR3 contains 15 residues. Here the CDR3 reads CASSYDRTSYNEQFF. The CDR3 coding sequence is TGTGCCAGCAGTTACGACAGAACATCCTACAATGAGCAGTTCTTC.

The chain joins TRBV5-1 to TRBJ2-2, with 7 bases matching TRBD2. Germline trimming cut 0 bases from V and 0 bases from J; bases unmatched to any gene: 2. CDR3 length: 16 amino acids. CDR1 and CDR2 from the germline V gene are SGHRS and YFSETQ. This chain's CDR3 is CASSLVAGANTGELFF. Here the CDR3 DNA reads TGCGCCAGCAGCTTGGTGGCGGGGGCGAACACCGGGGAGCTGTTTTTT. Based on the CDR3 plus reference TRBV5-1 and TRBJ2-2, the full variable domain is KAGVTQTPRYLIKTRGQQVTLSCSPISGHRSVSWYQQTPGQGLQFLFEYFSETQRNKGNFPGRFSGRQFSNSRSEMNVSTLELGDSALYLCASSLVAGANTGELFFGEGSRLTVL.

J is TRBJ2-3 and V is TRBV5-6; 8 bases match TRBD2. V lost 5 bases to trimming and J lost 1 base; unmatched junction nucleotides: 6. Germline V gene sequence: CDR1 SGHDT, CDR2 YYEEEE. The CDR3 is 15 residues long. In DNA form, the CDR3 reads TGTGCCAGCAGTATACTAGCGGTGGGCACAGATACGCAGTATTTT. This sequence encodes CASSILAVGTDTQYF. Filled out from reference TRBV5-6 and TRBJ2-3, the complete variable domain reads DAGVTQSPTHLIKTRGQQVTLRCSPKSGHDTVSWYQQALGQGPQFIFQYYEEEERQRGNFPDRFSGHQFPNYSSELNVNALLLGDSALYLCASSILAVGTDTQYFGPGTRLTVL.

This clone came up a few times. This chain uses TRBV20-1 with TRBJ2-1, with D hard to call. This CDR3 spans 11 amino acids. The germline V and J ends were trimmed by 6 bases and 2 bases, with 5 bases remaining between them. Germline V gives CDR1 DFQATT, CDR2 SNEGSKA (reference sequence). As DNA, the CDR3 is TGCAGTGCCCGAGCCTACAATGAGCAGTTCTTC. It codes for CSARAYNEQFF.

The chain is built from TRBV18 and TRBJ2-4; perhaps TRBD1 as D (5 bases). The CDR3 sequence is 18 residues long. The germline V gene has CDR1 KGHSH and CDR2 LQKENI. Trimming removed 2 bases from V and 0 bases from J, with 17 bases in between. CDR3 coding DNA: TGTGCCAGCTCACCAAAGGGGAATCACCATCTAGCCAAAAACATTCAGTACTTC. Translating it yields CASSPKGNHHLAKNIQYF.

This chain connects TRBV6-6 to TRBJ2-7; 8 nucleotides align to TRBD2. From germline, CDR1 is MNHNY and CDR2 SVGAGI (reference sequence). The CDR3 sequence is 15 residues long. J gave up 1 base and V 4 bases, and 6 bases lay outside the gene matches. In DNA, the CDR3 is TGTGCCAGCAGTTTCCTAGCGGGTGGATCCTACGAGCAGTACTTC. Translating it yields CASSFLAGGSYEQYF.

This sequence joins TRBV21-1 and TRBJ1-2; TRBD1, the table's D call, was not compared with the DNA. TRBV21-1 represents a pseudogene. This CDR3 region has 13 residues. The CDR3 loop is CASSTRLVYGYTF. The CDR3 nucleotides are TGTGCCAGCAGCACCAGGCTTGTCTATGGCTACACCTTC.

The J gene is TRBJ2-7, the V gene TRBV4-2; the D gene is possibly TRBD2 (6 bases). The length of the CDR3 is 12 residues. Per germline, CDR1 LGHNA and CDR2 YNFKEQ. V was pared by 4 bases and J by 7 bases, with 11 bases between. The CDR3 nucleotides are TGTGCCAGCAGCCCGAACCGGGGGGAGCAGTACTTC. It yields the protein CASSPNRGEQYF.

A single count supports this clone. The chain joins TRBV7-3 to TRBJ2-7, with TRBD1 matching over 9 bases. CDR1 is SGHTA, CDR2 FQGTGA, per germline. CDR3 length: 15 amino acids. Trimming removed 2 bases from V and 3 bases from J; junction bases left unmatched: 5. The chain's CDR3 is CASSLAGTGNYEQYF. In DNA form, the CDR3 reads TGTGCCAGCAGCTTAGCCGGGACAGGGAACTACGAGCAGTACTTC.

Here the CDR3 reads CAWSDRYLSQWQETQYF. The CDR3 nucleotides are TGTGCCTGGAGTGATCGCTATCTGTCACAGTGGCAAGAGACCCAGTACTTC. The rearrangement uses TRBV30 and TRBJ2-5; D call uncertain. The germline gives CDR1 GTSNPN, CDR2 SVGIG (reference sequence). V was pared by 1 base and J by 2 bases, with 20 bases between. The CDR3 runs to 17 residues.

The J gene is TRBJ2-7, the V gene TRBV29-1; TRBD2 matches at 10 bases. Germline values: CDR1 SQVTM, CDR2 ANQGSEA. The CDR3 consists of 14 residues. V was pared by 4 bases and J by 4 bases, with 7 bases of the junction left unmatched. CDR3 DNA sequence: TGCAGCGTTGGTAAAAGCGGGGGGGCATACGAGCAGTACTTC. This encodes CSVGKSGGAYEQYF.